What follows is one T cell receptor (beta chain) and its context. Its cognate antigen is unknown. The source of the sample is a study of cytomegalovirus exposure and HLA in healthy donors. Study-level results: Cytomegalovirus-associated TCR beta chains were listed, numbering 150 to 200.

Trimming removed 4 bases from V and 6 bases from J; junction bases left unmatched: 7. This CDR3 spans 15 amino acids. Germline CDR1 and CDR2: MNHNY and SVGAGI (reference sequence). The table came from immunoSEQ multiplex PCR; TCRdb's copy has only in-frame clones and leaves some out. Here the sample spans about 330,000 clones, about nine tenths being singletons. The source of this sequence is a woman aged 25 to 39 in good health and CMV-seropositive. The source material was PBMCs. The V call is TRBV6-6, the J call TRBJ1-2; 11 bases fit TRBD1. This chain's CDR3 is CASSFLPGQGDGYTF. CDR3 DNA sequence: TGTGCCAGCAGTTTCCTACCGGGACAGGGGGATGGCTACACCTTC.